Below, 30 T cell receptor beta chains from the same sample are listed, as sequenced in a study of metastatic and nonmetastatic thyroid tumors. Each patient came to thyroid surgery without any prior treatment (of any kind). TCRdb re-called the PCR reads via MiXCR. The sample lists more than 40,000 clones; under 4% were seen once. Sequencing used blood. The receptor set was obtained from a female donor with papillary thyroid cancer or a benign thyroid nodule (not recorded which). Some clones in this sample may be carry-over from other donors' samples.

This clone is categorized as medium-sized. The chain uses TRBV20-1 and TRBJ2-1; 10 bases line up with TRBD1. V gave up 2 bases and J gave up 2 bases; unmatched junction bases: 6. This CDR3 contains 16 residues. Germline loops: CDR1 DFQATT, CDR2 SNEGSKA (reference sequence). This CDR3 reads CSARFTTGGAYNEQFF. CDR3 coding DNA: TGCAGTGCTAGATTCACGACAGGGGGCGCCTACAATGAGCAGTTCTTC.

V usage is TRBV28 and J usage is TRBJ2-7, with 8 bases fitting TRBD1. The germline CDR1 and CDR2 sequences are MDHEN and SYDVKM. The CDR3 spans 16 residues. The J segment lost 2 bases and the V segment lost 3 bases, leaving 9 bases of the junction unmatched. In nucleotides, the CDR3 is TGTGCCAGCAGTTTCTGGACAGGGAAGAAGCCCTACGAGCAGTACTTC. As protein: CASSFWTGKKPYEQYF. The full variable domain, its missing parts supplied by reference TRBV28 and TRBJ2-7, is DVKVTQSSRYLVKRTGEKVFLECVQDMDHENMFWYRQDPGLGLRLIYFSYDVKMKEKGDIPEGYSVSREKKERFSLILESASTNQTSMYLCASSFWTGKKPYEQYFGPGTRLTVT.

CDR3 sequence: CASRKGVENSPLHF. The CDR3 DNA is TGTGCCAGTAGGAAGGGCGTGGAGAATTCACCCCTCCACTTT. V is TRBV19 and J is TRBJ1-6, with D hard to call. V shed 6 bases and J shed 7 bases, with 13 bases lying between them. The germline V gene encodes CDR1 LNHDA and CDR2 SQIVND (reference sequence). This CDR3 contains 14 residues.

V is TRBV5-5 and J is TRBJ2-2; D gene ambiguous. V was cut by 7 bases and J by 1 base, with 17 bases left in between. Looked up from germline, CDR1 is SGHKS and CDR2 is YYEKEE (reference sequence). This CDR3 region has 16 residues. The CDR3 DNA sequence: TGTGCCAGCGGGGATGTGGGTAGGCGGAACACCGGGGAGCTGTTTTTT. Residues: CASGDVGRRNTGELFF.

This clone was seen repeatedly, ten times or more. V gene TRBV11-2 combines with J gene TRBJ2-1; D tentatively fits TRBD1 or TRBD2 (8 bases each). The CDR3 length is 22 residues. Germline V gene sequence: CDR1 SGHAT, CDR2 FQNNGV. V was cut by 5 bases and J by 4 bases, with 36 bases left in between. The CDR3 DNA reads as TGTGCCAGCAGCCAGGGGGGCGGGCAGGGGGCTAGAGCGGGAGAGGAGTACAATGAGCAGTTCTTC. It yields the protein CASSQGGGQGARAGEEYNEQFF.

This clone was seen many times. The J gene is TRBJ2-1, the V gene TRBV20-1, with D hard to call. Germline V lookup: CDR1 DFQATT, CDR2 SNEGSKA (reference sequence). V lost 6 bases and J 1 base, leaving 13 bases between the germline ends. The CDR3 extends over 14 amino acids. The CDR3 spells CSAVAAKSYNEQFF. The CDR3, as DNA: TGCAGTGCCGTGGCGGCCAAATCCTACAATGAGCAGTTCTTC.

This clone was seen at least ten times. Here the CDR3 reads CASSYSNRGSYEQYF. In DNA, the CDR3 is TGCGCCAGCAGCTATAGCAATCGTGGCTCCTACGAGCAGTACTTC. This chain joins TRBV5-1 and TRBJ2-7; D unclear. The germline CDR1 and CDR2 sequences are SGHRS and YFSETQ. The CDR3 is 15 residues long. The V end lost 3 bases, the J end lost 0 bases, and 13 bases lay between the germline ends.

There are many counts of this clone. The chain combines TRBV28 with TRBJ2-4; TRBD2 agrees at 11 bases. V lost 6 bases to trimming and J lost 6 bases; unmatched junction nucleotides: 7. Per the germline V gene, CDR1 is MDHEN and CDR2 is SYDVKM. This CDR3 contains 15 residues. The CDR3 loop is CASSQTSGTLNIQYF. The DNA of the CDR3 is TGTGCCAGCAGCCAGACTAGCGGGACTCTAAACATTCAGTACTTC.

Many counts were recorded for this clone. The chain is built from TRBV7-6 and TRBJ1-3; D unresolved. The CDR3 has 17 residues. V was cut by 5 bases and J by 0 bases, with 17 bases left in between. Germline V gives CDR1 SGHVS, CDR2 FNYEAQ. CDR3 DNA sequence: TGTGCCAGCAGCGAGAGTAGTGGTTATATCTCTGGAAACACCATATATTTT. Protein sequence: CASSESSGYISGNTIYF. Looking up the rest from reference TRBV7-6 and TRBJ1-3 gives the full variable domain: GAGVSQSPRYKVTKRGQDVALRCDPISGHVSLYWYRQALGQGPEFLTYFNYEAQQDKSGLPNDRFSAERPEGSISTLTIQRTEQRDSAMYRCASSESSGYISGNTIYFGEGSWLTVV.

This rearrangement joins TRBV6-1 to TRBJ1-6, with D hard to call. The V gene's germline CDR1 is MNHNS and CDR2 SASEGT. CDR3 length: 16 residues. Trimming pared 4 bases from V and 8 bases from J, leaving 18 bases between. CDR3 region: CASSVRFSLSDSPLHF. CDR3 nucleotide sequence: TGTGCCAGCAGTGTCAGATTCTCATTATCGGATTCACCCCTCCACTTT.

In its sample, this clone was seen many times. The chain is built from TRBV9 and TRBJ2-2; tentative D call: TRBD1 (6 bases). The CDR3 covers 15 residues. V lost 3 bases and J lost 7, with 16 bases in between. Germline values: CDR1 SGDLS, CDR2 YYNGEE. CDR3 DNA: TGTGCCAGCAGCGCAGGGACACCCCCGCACGGGGAGCTGTTTTTT. Its protein is CASSAGTPPHGELFF.

This clone has at least ten counts. This chain joins TRBV11-2 and TRBJ2-1; 7 positions match TRBD2. The CDR3 runs 16 residues. V was pared by 3 bases and J by 0 bases, with 5 bases of the junction left unmatched. Germline loops: CDR1 SGHAT, CDR2 FQNNGV. CDR3 loop: CASSFLPSGSYNEQFF. In DNA, the CDR3 is TGTGCCAGCAGCTTCCTCCCTAGCGGCTCCTACAATGAGCAGTTCTTC.

This clone was detected many times. The DNA for the CDR3 is TGTGCCAGCAGCTTTTTTGAGCTTACGAACACCGGGGAGCTGTTTTTT. Residues: CASSFFELTNTGELFF. The J gene is TRBJ2-2, the V gene TRBV5-6; D uncertain. CDR1 is SGHDT, CDR2 YYEEEE, per germline. Trimming left V 2 bases short and J 0 bases short, with 11 bases between. The CDR3 loop spans 16 amino acids.

This clone came up many times. The chain has TRBV2 and TRBJ1-4; no clear D. Trimming removed 4 bases from V and 8 bases from J, with 17 bases in between. CDR3 size: 15 residues. CDR1 is SNHLY, CDR2 FYNNEI, per germline. The CDR3 nucleotides read TGTGCCAGCAGTGCCGGGATCCTAGCTTCGGAAAAACTGTTTTTT. It translates to CASSAGILASEKLFF.

Ten or more counts support this clone. This chain connects TRBV5-1 to TRBJ2-7; 10 bases fit TRBD2. This CDR3 comprises 15 residues. Losses at the gene ends were 4 bases for V and 2 bases for J; bases not matched to a gene: 6. The germline V gene has CDR1 SGHRS and CDR2 YFSETQ. The CDR3 nucleotides are TGCGCCAGCAGCCTTCGGACTAGCGGAACCTACGAGCAGTACTTC. Translation gives CASSLRTSGTYEQYF.

This clone came up a few times. The V and J genes are TRBV7-8 and TRBJ2-7, with D perhaps TRBD1 (5 bases). Germline CDR1 and CDR2: SGHVS and FQNEAQ. The CDR3 has 13 residues. Deletions cut 4 bases from V and 2 bases from J, with 9 bases between. The CDR3 coding sequence is TGTGCCAGCAGCTCCGGACAAACCTACGAGCAGTACTTC. This gives the protein CASSSGQTYEQYF.

This clone came up many times. CDR3 nucleotides: TGCGCCAGCAGCTTGGGGCAATGGACTGAAGCTTTCTTT. Protein sequence: CASSLGQWTEAFF. The chain joins TRBV5-1 to TRBJ1-1; D is undetermined. The V end lost 0 bases, the J end lost 5 bases, and 8 bases lay between the germline ends. The CDR3 has 13 residues. Germline V gene lookup returns CDR1 SGHRS and CDR2 YFSETQ.

This chain connects TRBV2 to TRBJ1-4, with 7 bases lining up with TRBD1. The CDR3 length is 17 residues. V shed 4 bases and J 3 bases; nucleotides not matched to a gene: 11. Germline values: CDR1 SNHLY, CDR2 FYNNEI. CDR3 in amino acids: CASSGRTGAIPNEKLFF. The CDR3 nucleotides are TGTGCCAGCAGTGGCCGGACAGGCGCAATACCTAATGAAAAACTGTTTTTT.

This clone was seen ten or more times. The rearrangement joins TRBV28 to TRBJ1-2; D gene ambiguous. Looked up from germline, CDR1 is MDHEN and CDR2 is SYDVKM. The CDR3 covers 13 residues. The germline V and J ends were trimmed by 1 base and 5 bases, with 8 bases remaining between them. The CDR3 coding sequence is TGTGCCAGCAGTTTATCGGGAGTTTATGGCTACACCTTC. Residues: CASSLSGVYGYTF.

The table lists this clone with many counts. This rearrangement joins TRBV3-1 to TRBJ2-7, with 13 bases identical to TRBD2. CDR1 is LGHDT and CDR2 is YNNKEL in the germline V gene (reference sequence). Germline trimming cut 9 bases from V and 5 bases from J; bases unmatched to any gene: 10. This CDR3 contains 15 residues. This CDR3 is CASRRTSGSFNEQYF. The CDR3 DNA is TGTGCCAGTCGCCGGACTAGCGGGAGTTTCAACGAGCAGTACTTC.

This clone has ten or more counts. This chain links TRBV5-1 with TRBJ2-7; either TRBD1 or TRBD2 may supply D (5 bases each). Germline V gene lookup returns CDR1 SGHRS and CDR2 YFSETQ. Trimming removed 0 bases from V and 4 bases from J, with 23 bases in between. The CDR3 is made up of 18 amino acids. In DNA form, the CDR3 reads TGCGCCAGCAGCTTGGCCGGGGTAGGGGTCGTGGGCGGTTACGAGCAGTACTTC. Protein: CASSLAGVGVVGGYEQYF.

This clone was recorded a few times. This sequence joins TRBV5-5 and TRBJ2-1; TRBD2 aligns across 7 bases. The CDR3 loop spans 14 amino acids. Germline assignment: CDR1 SGHKS and CDR2 YYEKEE (reference sequence). After removal of 0 bases from V and 8 bases from J, the junction contained 5 bases not matched to a gene. The CDR3 bases are TGTGCCAGCAGCTTGGGGGGGGGTACGGATGAGCAGTTCTTC. This translates into CASSLGGGTDEQFF.

The chain employs TRBV6-1 and TRBJ1-2; 8 bases match TRBD1. Germline V gives CDR1 MNHNS, CDR2 SASEGT. Losses at the gene ends were 7 bases for V and 5 bases for J; bases not matched to a gene: 15. The CDR3 consists of 16 residues. The CDR3 loop reads CASTLRVDRGFYGYTF. The CDR3 region has the DNA TGTGCCAGCACCCTACGGGTAGACAGGGGCTTTTATGGCTACACCTTC.

This clone was picked up a small number of times. The rearrangement links TRBV6-1 to TRBJ2-5, with TRBD1 as a possible D gene (5 bases). V lost 1 base to trimming and J lost 7 bases, with 16 bases between them. CDR3 length: 15 amino acids. CDR1 and CDR2 (germline): MNHNS, SASEGT. The CDR3 spells CASSEGGGWQGTQYF. The CDR3 region has the DNA TGTGCCAGCAGTGAAGGGGGCGGTTGGCAGGGGACCCAGTACTTC.

This clone was recorded at least ten times. This chain joins TRBV27 and TRBJ2-3; D gene uncertain. Germline values: CDR1 MNHEY, CDR2 SMNVEV (reference sequence). The V and J ends lost 4 bases and 4 bases respectively, with 15 bases between them. The CDR3 contains 15 residues. CDR3 in DNA: TGTGCCAGCAGTTCGGGTCCAGGCGGCGCAGATACGCAGTATTTT. It is translated as CASSSGPGGADTQYF.

The chain employs TRBV19 and TRBJ2-2; 8 nucleotides align to TRBD1. The CDR3 is made up of 15 amino acids. The germline gives CDR1 LNHDA, CDR2 SQIVND (reference sequence). The V segment lost 0 bases and the J segment 6 bases; nucleotides outside the gene matches: 3. The CDR3 sequence is CASSIELTGAGELFF. DNA of the CDR3: TGTGCCAGTAGTATAGAATTGACAGGGGCCGGGGAGCTGTTTTTT.

In the case of this clone: One end of the junction varies from germline; a read error may be responsible. This chain joins TRBV28 and TRBJ2-2; 7 positions agree with TRBD2. The CDR3 has 16 residues. Germline values: CDR1 MDHEN, CDR2 SYDVKM. This chain's CDR3 is CATTRRLSGGSGDLFF. The CDR3 DNA is TGTGCCACCACACGAAGACTATCGGGAGGCTCTGGGGATCTGTTTTTT.

This clone was seen more than once but under ten times. The chain employs TRBV19 and TRBJ1-6; D is uncertain. Germline CDR1 reads LNHDA; CDR2 reads SQIVND (reference sequence). With 4 bases removed from V and 14 bases from J, the gap between germline ends came to 15 bases. The CDR3 length is 13 residues. The CDR3 is CASSKGSFQSLHF. CDR3 DNA: TGTGCCAGTAGTAAAGGCAGTTTTCAATCCCTCCACTTT.

In its sample, this clone was seen many times. This chain connects TRBV20-1 to TRBJ2-7; 8 bases fit TRBD2. Per germline, CDR1 DFQATT and CDR2 SNEGSKA (reference sequence). V shed 3 bases and J 0 bases; nucleotides not matched to a gene: 7. The CDR3 loop spans 15 amino acids. CDR3 region: CSASPPSGYSYEQYF. DNA for the CDR3: TGCAGTGCTAGTCCCCCTAGCGGGTACTCCTACGAGCAGTACTTC.

This clone was detected many times. The genes are TRBV4-1 and TRBJ2-7, with a possible D match to TRBD1 (6 bases). The V end was cut by 5 bases, the J end by 1 base, with 15 bases between. CDR3 size: 15 residues. Germline V CDR1 and CDR2: MGHRA, YSYEKL. The CDR3 here is CASSARGGGSYEQYF. Here the CDR3 DNA reads TGCGCCAGCAGCGCCAGGGGCGGTGGGTCCTACGAGCAGTACTTC.